Listed below are T cell receptor beta chains from one sample, sequenced in a study of blood T cells in healthy people across ages. TCRdb reprocessed the 5' RACE reads with MiXCR, giving one entry per CDR3 protein. The table includes hundreds of thousands of distinct CDR3 sequences, 46% detected once. The sample taken for sequencing was blood. These receptors originate from a man aged 80 or over in good health. The conserved cysteine and the conserved F or W are not part of the CDR3 here. The order of the fields is J gene, V gene, CDR3 protein.

>TRBJ2-5|TRBV6-1
ASTSGYQETQY
>TRBJ2-1|TRBV7-2
ASSLGTANRNEQF
>TRBJ1-5|TRBV3-1
ARSPGTQPNQPQH
>TRBJ2-7|TRBV6-1
ASTHLPGTGVSEQY
>TRBJ2-1|TRBV29-1
SVHTYRGNNEQF
>TRBJ2-7|TRBV2
ASRGAAYEQY
>TRBJ2-1|TRBV28
ASSLLAGGLNEQF
>TRBJ1-1|TRBV6-6
ASSYSRGIGTEAF
>TRBJ2-2|TRBV25-1
ASSNRQGYTGELF
>-|TRBV12-3/TRBV12-4
ASTILAGGLYNEQY
>TRBJ2-1|TRBV11-2
ASSFGTGGHEQF
>TRBJ2-3|TRBV30
AWSRDSGRTADTQY
>TRBJ2-3|TRBV28
ASGGAAYTQY
>TRBJ1-5|TRBV7-2
ASSLAGDSNQPQH
>TRBJ2-1|TRBV29-1
SVAASSYNEQF
>TRBJ2-7|TRBV27
ASSDLDRSYEQY
>TRBJ2-1|TRBV10-2
ASSDGSRYEQF
>TRBJ1-1|TRBV18
ASSYTTGNTEAF
>TRBJ2-2|TRBV5-1
ASSPRGQNTGELF
>TRBJ2-1|TRBV28
ASSQGTGLTIEQF
>-|TRBV29-1
SVSTGLDETQY
>TRBJ2-1|TRBV5-1
ASSLALAGGHDEQF
>TRBJ2-5|TRBV28
ASSSERGDEETQY
>TRBJ1-1|TRBV4-3
ASSQEGRGSVTEAF
>-|TRBV20-1
SAALRGGETQY
>TRBJ1-5|TRBV12-3/TRBV12-4
ASSGTEYNQPQH
>TRBJ2-3|TRBV28
ASSNPGLRTDTQY
>TRBJ2-6|TRBV7-9
ASSFRQGSGANVLT
>TRBJ2-1|TRBV5-4
ASRDTLNGEQF
>TRBJ2-1|TRBV20-1
SGGGRSSYNEQF
>TRBJ2-7|TRBV6-2/TRBV6-3
ASRHLGTGNTYEQY
>TRBJ2-5|TRBV5-1
ASSGSSPTGETQY
>TRBJ1-1|TRBV7-2
ASSPRTGSNTEAF
>TRBJ2-7|TRBV28
ASSEDSSYNEQY
>TRBJ1-1|TRBV9
ASSVGVWGHGAF
>TRBJ2-3|TRBV5-1
ASSLGQWTDTQY
>TRBJ2-5|TRBV24-1
ATSDFGPDRLKETQY
>-|TRBV15
ATSRDRGTGREQY
>TRBJ2-5|TRBV29-1
SGGQGLDEQY
>TRBJ2-1|TRBV12-3/TRBV12-4
ASSDRDRGYNEQF
>TRBJ1-5|TRBV29-1
SASRGNSNQPQH
>TRBJ2-3|TRBV20-1
SVLSPGDSDTQY
>TRBJ2-5|TRBV10-3
AISESGLAGNYNEQY
>TRBJ2-1|TRBV19
ASSPGFRDISYEQF
>TRBJ1-6|TRBV20-1
SASLQGIMDSPLH